The clone carrying this TCR beta chain was seen a handful of times. The antigen is undetermined. The CDR3 runs 14 residues. Germline loops: CDR1 ENHRY, CDR2 SYGVKD. Trimming left V 6 bases short and J 4 bases short, with 13 bases between. The authors drew around 11 milliliters of peripheral blood from each donor. Every sample yielded at least 6 million isolated PBMCs. Through a sample-barcoded 5' primer and a J-beta primer mix, a second PCR was run for roughly 6 to 12 cycles. Unique molecular identifiers of 12 random nucleotides labeled each cDNA. TCRdb reanalysed the 5' RACE reads using MiXCR and keeps one entry per CDR3 protein. The repertoire holds 1.8 million or so distinct CDR3 sequences, with approximately 40% as singletons. The data belong to a study of blood T cells in healthy people across ages. Study-level findings and limits: Donors of long life had a larger count of naive CD4+ cells and greater diversity than aged donors.

The gene calls are TRBV10-3 and TRBJ1-5; possible D gene TRBD1, 5 bases. The sequenced sample consisted of blood. The sequence was collected from a human donor in good health. The CDR3 spells CAISGGDGNQPQHF. In nucleotides, the CDR3 is TGTGCCATCAGCGGAGGGGATGGTAATCAGCCCCAGCATTTT.